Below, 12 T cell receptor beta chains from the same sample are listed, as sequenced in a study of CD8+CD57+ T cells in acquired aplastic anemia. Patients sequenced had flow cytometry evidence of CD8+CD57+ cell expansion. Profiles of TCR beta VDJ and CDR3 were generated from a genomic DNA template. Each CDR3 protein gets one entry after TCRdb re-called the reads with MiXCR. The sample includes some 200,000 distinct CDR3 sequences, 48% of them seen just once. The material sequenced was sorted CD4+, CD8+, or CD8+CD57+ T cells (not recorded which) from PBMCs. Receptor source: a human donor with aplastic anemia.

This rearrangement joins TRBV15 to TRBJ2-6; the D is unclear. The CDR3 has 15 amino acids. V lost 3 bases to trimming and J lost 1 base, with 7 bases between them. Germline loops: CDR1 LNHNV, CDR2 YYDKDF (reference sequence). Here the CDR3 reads CATSSDSSGANVLTF. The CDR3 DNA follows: TGTGCCACCAGCAGCGATTCTTCTGGGGCCAACGTCCTGACTTTC.

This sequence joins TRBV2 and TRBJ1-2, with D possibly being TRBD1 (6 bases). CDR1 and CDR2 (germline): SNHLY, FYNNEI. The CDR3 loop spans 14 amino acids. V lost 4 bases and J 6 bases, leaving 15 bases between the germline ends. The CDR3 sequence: CASSVQGSRHGYTF. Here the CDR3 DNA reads TGTGCCAGCAGTGTACAGGGAAGTAGACATGGCTACACCTTC.

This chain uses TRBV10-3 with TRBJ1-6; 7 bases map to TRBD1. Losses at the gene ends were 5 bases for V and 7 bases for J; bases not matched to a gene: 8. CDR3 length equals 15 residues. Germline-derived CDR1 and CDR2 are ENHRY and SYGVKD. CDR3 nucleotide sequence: TGTGCCATCAGTACCACCGGGACAGACAATTCACCCCTCCACTTT. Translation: CAISTTGTDNSPLHF.

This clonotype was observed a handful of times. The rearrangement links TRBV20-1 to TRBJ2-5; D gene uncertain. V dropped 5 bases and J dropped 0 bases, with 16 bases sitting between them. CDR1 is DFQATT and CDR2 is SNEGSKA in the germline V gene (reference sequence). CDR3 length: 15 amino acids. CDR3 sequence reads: CSAQPEAAYQETQYF. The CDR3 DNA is TGCAGTGCTCAACCCGAGGCAGCGTACCAAGAGACCCAGTACTTC.

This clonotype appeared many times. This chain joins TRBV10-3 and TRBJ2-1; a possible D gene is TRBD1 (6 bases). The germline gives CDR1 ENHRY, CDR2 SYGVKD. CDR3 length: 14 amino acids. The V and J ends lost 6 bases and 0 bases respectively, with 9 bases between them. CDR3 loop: CAISGQFSYNEQFF. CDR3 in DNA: TGTGCCATCAGCGGACAGTTCTCCTACAATGAGCAGTTCTTC.

In DNA, the CDR3 is TGCGCCAGCAGCCGACAGGGTACTAGCGGGGGCCCCTACGAGCAGTACTTC. The encoded protein is CASSRQGTSGGPYEQYF. The J gene is TRBJ2-7, the V gene TRBV5-1; 11 bases match TRBD2. CDR1 is SGHRS, CDR2 YFSETQ, per germline. V trimming: 4 bases; J trimming: 2 bases; junction bases outside the gene matches: 11. The length of the CDR3 is 17 residues.

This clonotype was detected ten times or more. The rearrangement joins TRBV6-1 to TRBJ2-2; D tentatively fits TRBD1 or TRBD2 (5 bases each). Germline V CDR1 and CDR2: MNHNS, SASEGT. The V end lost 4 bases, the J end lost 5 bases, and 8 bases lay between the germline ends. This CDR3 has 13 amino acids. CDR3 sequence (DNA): TGTGCCAGCAGTGGAGGGGTAACCGGGGAGCTGTTTTTT. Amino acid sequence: CASSGGVTGELFF.

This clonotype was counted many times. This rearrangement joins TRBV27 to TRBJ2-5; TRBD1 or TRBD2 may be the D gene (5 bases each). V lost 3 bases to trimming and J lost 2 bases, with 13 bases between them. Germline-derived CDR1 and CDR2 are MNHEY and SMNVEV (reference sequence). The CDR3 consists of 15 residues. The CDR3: CASSLYRDHQETQYF. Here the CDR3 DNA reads TGTGCCAGCAGTTTGTACCGGGACCATCAAGAGACCCAGTACTTC.

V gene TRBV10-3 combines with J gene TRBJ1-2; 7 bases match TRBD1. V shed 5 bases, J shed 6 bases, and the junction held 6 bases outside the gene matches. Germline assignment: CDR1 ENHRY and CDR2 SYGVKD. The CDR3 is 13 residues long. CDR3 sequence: CAISTGVGDGYTF. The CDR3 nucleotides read TGTGCCATCAGTACAGGGGTCGGGGATGGCTACACCTTC.

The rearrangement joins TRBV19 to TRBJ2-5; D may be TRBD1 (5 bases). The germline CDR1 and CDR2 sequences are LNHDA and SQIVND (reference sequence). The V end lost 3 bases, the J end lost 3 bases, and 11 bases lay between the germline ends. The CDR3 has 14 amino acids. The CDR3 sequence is CASSILGREETQYF. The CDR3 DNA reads TGTGCCAGTAGTATCTTGGGCAGGGAAGAGACCCAGTACTTC.

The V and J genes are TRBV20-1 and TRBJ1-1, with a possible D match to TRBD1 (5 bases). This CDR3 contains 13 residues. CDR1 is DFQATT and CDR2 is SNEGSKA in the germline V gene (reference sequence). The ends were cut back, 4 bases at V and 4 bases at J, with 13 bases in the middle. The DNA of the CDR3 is TGCAGTGCTAAGAGTCCGGGGGGCACTGAAGCTTTCTTT. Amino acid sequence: CSAKSPGGTEAFF.

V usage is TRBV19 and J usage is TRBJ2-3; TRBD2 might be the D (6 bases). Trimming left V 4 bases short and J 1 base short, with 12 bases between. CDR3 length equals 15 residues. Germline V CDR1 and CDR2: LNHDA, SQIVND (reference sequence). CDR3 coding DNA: TGTGCCAGTAGTAAAGGACTATCGGGCACAGATACGCAGTATTTT. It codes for CASSKGLSGTDTQYF.